Below, 30 T cell receptor beta chains from the same sample are listed, as sequenced in a study of blood T cell repertoires in COVID-19. Data came from immunoSEQ multiplex PCR; TCRdb stores just in-frame clones and leaves some out. The table lists more than 300,000 clones, around 87% of them singletons. Sequencing was done on a sample of peripheral blood. Receptors originate from a woman aged 45-65 years with COVID-19, enrolled during active disease.

This chain uses TRBV3-1 (or the pseudogene TRBV3-2) with TRBJ1-2; a possible D gene is TRBD1 (5 bases). CDR1 is LGHDT, CDR2 YNNKEL, per germline (reference sequence). The CDR3 is 13 amino acids. With 2 bases removed from V and 8 bases from J, the gap between germline ends came to 12 bases. The CDR3 nucleotides read TGTGCCAGCAGCCAAACTGGGAGGGACGGCTACACCTTC. Translating it yields CASSQTGRDGYTF.

The V call is TRBV5-1, the J call TRBJ2-4; D is perhaps TRBD2 (5 bases). In germline, CDR1 is SGHRS, CDR2 YFSETQ. The CDR3 length is 13 residues. The germline V and J ends were trimmed by 2 bases and 5 bases, with 8 bases remaining between them. Here the CDR3 reads CASSFEGENIQYF. The CDR3 nucleotides read TGCGCCAGCAGCTTCGAGGGAGAAAACATTCAGTACTTC.

V and J are TRBV5-1 and TRBJ1-1, with D hard to call. This CDR3 region has 14 residues. CDR1 and CDR2 from the germline V gene are SGHRS and YFSETQ. Trimming removed 4 bases at V and 0 bases at J, with 10 bases between. CDR3 amino acids: CASSQRLMNTEAFF. The CDR3 DNA is TGCGCCAGCAGCCAGAGACTGATGAACACTGAAGCTTTCTTT.

The chain carries TRBV24-1 and TRBJ2-2; no firm D call. Trimming removed 7 bases from V and 3 bases from J, with 5 bases in between. The CDR3 has 12 amino acids. Germline V gene data show CDR1 as KGHDR and CDR2 as SFDVKD. The CDR3, as DNA: TGTGCCACCAGCGGTTACACCGGGGAGCTGTTTTTT. This encodes CATSGYTGELFF.

This chain connects TRBV27 to TRBJ2-7; D may be TRBD2 (5 bases). Germline V gene lookup returns CDR1 MNHEY and CDR2 SMNVEV (reference sequence). Deletions cut 3 bases from V and 1 base from J, with 10 bases between. This CDR3 spans 14 amino acids. In DNA form, the CDR3 reads TGTGCCAGCAGTTTGTCCCGAGGGTCCTACGAGCAGTACTTC. Amino acids: CASSLSRGSYEQYF.

This sequence joins TRBV3-1 (or the pseudogene TRBV3-2) and TRBJ2-7; 9 bases map to TRBD1. Germline CDR1 is LGHDT and CDR2 is YNNKEL (reference sequence). CDR3 length: 13 amino acids. The ends lost 4 bases at V and 9 bases at J; junction bases unmatched: 7. The CDR3 spells CASSRHTGGGQYF. The CDR3 coding sequence is TGTGCCAGCAGCCGACATACAGGGGGCGGGCAGTACTTC.

The chain combines TRBV19 with TRBJ2-5; D may be TRBD1 (6 bases). This CDR3 region has 15 residues. Germline assignment: CDR1 LNHDA and CDR2 SQIVND (reference sequence). V gave up 3 bases and J gave up 5 bases, with 16 bases separating them. The CDR3 nucleotides read TGTGCCAGTAGTATGACTAAAACGAGGGGGGAGACCCAGTACTTC. This sequence encodes CASSMTKTRGETQYF.

V and J are TRBV5-1 and TRBJ1-2; 9 bases agree with TRBD1. The length of the CDR3 is 16 residues. Losses at the gene ends were 10 bases for V and 7 bases for J; bases not matched to a gene: 20. Per the germline V gene, CDR1 is SGHRS and CDR2 is YFSETQ. The CDR3 DNA is TGCGCCTGCATGGAGGGGCCGGGACAGGGTCTCGGTGGCTACACCTTC. It codes for CACMEGPGQGLGGYTF.

This clone was picked up one time. This chain joins TRBV28 and TRBJ1-2, with D uncertain. The CDR3 totals 13 residues. V gave up 6 bases and J gave up 4 bases, with 12 bases separating them. Germline V gene lookup returns CDR1 MDHEN and CDR2 SYDVKM. CDR3 amino acids: CASRPMSSYGYTF. The CDR3 DNA reads as TGTGCCAGCAGGCCCATGAGTTCCTATGGCTACACCTTC.

The genes are TRBV6-6 and TRBJ1-2, with D possibly TRBD1 on 5 matching bases. CDR1 is MNHNY and CDR2 is SVGAGI in the germline V gene (reference sequence). Trimming took off 2 bases at V and 4 bases at J, with 14 bases between the two ends. The CDR3 extends over 15 amino acids. For the CDR3, the DNA is TGTGCCAGCAGTTACCAACCGACGGACACCTATGGCTACACCTTC. Translation: CASSYQPTDTYGYTF.

The chain combines TRBV5-6 with TRBJ1-5, with D possibly TRBD1 on 5 matching bases. V was shortened by 1 base and J by 4 bases, with 9 bases between the two germline ends. The CDR3 covers 14 residues. Germline V lookup: CDR1 SGHDT, CDR2 YYEEEE. The CDR3 DNA is TGTGCCAGCAGCTTGTCCAGGGCTAATCAGCCCCAGCATTTT. This encodes CASSLSRANQPQHF.

The table lists this clone with a few counts. The V gene is TRBV6-5, the J gene TRBJ1-4; D is unresolved. This CDR3 has 15 amino acids. Germline values: CDR1 MNHEY, CDR2 SVGAGI. V lost 6 bases to trimming and J lost 4 bases, with 15 bases between them. This CDR3 is CASRLESGVNEKLFF. CDR3 nucleotides: TGTGCCAGCAGGCTGGAATCCGGGGTTAATGAAAAACTGTTTTTT.

V usage is TRBV7-8 and J usage is TRBJ1-1; D not certain. The CDR3 is made up of 11 amino acids. Looked up from germline, CDR1 is SGHVS and CDR2 is FQNEAQ. Trimming pared 5 bases from V and 6 bases from J, leaving 7 bases between. In DNA form, the CDR3 reads TGTGCCAGCAGCCCCGTTGCTGAAGCTTTCTTT. Protein: CASSPVAEAFF.

The rearrangement joins TRBV7-9 to TRBJ2-3, with 8 bases matching TRBD1. The CDR3 is made up of 16 amino acids. Trimming cost V 5 bases and J 2 bases; bases outside gene matches: 9. Germline-derived CDR1 and CDR2 are SEHNR and FQNEAQ (reference sequence). The CDR3 DNA reads as TGTGCCAGCAGCAAACAGGGGGGCTACGACACAGATACGCAGTATTTT. Translation: CASSKQGGYDTDTQYF.

This sequence joins TRBV29-1 and TRBJ2-3; 13 bases agree with TRBD2. The length of the CDR3 is 16 residues. V shed 5 bases, J shed 2 bases, and the junction held 7 bases outside the gene matches. CDR1 and CDR2 (germline): SQVTM, ANQGSEA. CDR3 residues: CSVFPGLAGYTDTQYF. The DNA for the CDR3 is TGCAGCGTTTTTCCGGGACTAGCGGGATACACAGATACGCAGTATTTT.

J is TRBJ1-4 and V is TRBV6-4; the match to TRBD1 covers 7 bases. The trim removed 6 bases at V and 4 bases at J, leaving 8 bases unmatched. The CDR3 spans 15 residues. The V gene's germline CDR1 is MRHNA and CDR2 SNTAGT. The CDR3 protein is CASRVSGQRNEKLFF. The CDR3 coding sequence is TGTGCCAGCAGGGTGTCGGGACAGCGTAATGAAAAACTGTTTTTT.

This sequence joins TRBV3-1 (or the pseudogene TRBV3-2) and TRBJ1-3; D perhaps matches TRBD1 (6 bases). The ends were cut back, 2 bases at V and 4 bases at J, with 24 bases in the middle. This CDR3 has 19 amino acids. Germline V gene lookup returns CDR1 LGHDT and CDR2 YNNKEL (reference sequence). The CDR3 sequence is CASSQLAGITGTRGNTIYF. CDR3 nucleotides: TGTGCCAGCAGCCAACTAGCGGGTATTACAGGGACGAGGGGAAACACCATATATTTT.

V is TRBV5-1 and J is TRBJ1-1; 10 bases align to TRBD1. CDR1 SGHRS and CDR2 YFSETQ come from the germline V gene. The trim removed 6 bases at V and 4 bases at J, leaving 6 bases unmatched. The CDR3 loop spans 14 amino acids. The CDR3 bases are TGCGCCAGCAAAAAGACAGGGGGCGGCACTGAAGCTTTCTTT. It translates to CASKKTGGGTEAFF.

V and J are TRBV7-8 and TRBJ2-5, with TRBD2 identical over 12 bases. Trimming removed 2 bases from V and 1 base from J; junction bases left unmatched: 8. Germline CDR1 is SGHVS and CDR2 is FQNEAQ. This CDR3 comprises 18 residues. Here the CDR3 DNA reads TGTGCCAGCAGCTTAAGAAGGACTAGCGGGACACGCCAAGAGACCCAGTACTTC. Protein sequence: CASSLRRTSGTRQETQYF.

The chain recombines TRBV10-3 with TRBJ2-1, with TRBD2 as a possible D gene (5 bases). This CDR3 contains 15 residues. CDR1 and CDR2 from the germline V gene are ENHRY and SYGVKD. The V gene lost 3 bases and the J gene lost 8 bases, with 17 bases spanning the gap. CDR3 nucleotides: TGTGCCATCAGTGAATCCACACTAGTGGGTTATGAGCAGTTCTTC. Translated: CAISESTLVGYEQFF.

The rearrangement uses TRBV3-1 (or the pseudogene TRBV3-2) and TRBJ1-5; TRBD1 matches 9 bases. The germline V gene encodes CDR1 LGHDT and CDR2 YNNKEL (reference sequence). The J segment lost 6 bases and the V segment lost 3 bases, leaving 0 bases of the junction unmatched. This CDR3 is 13 amino acids long. This chain's CDR3 is CASSQTGGQPQHF. CDR3 coding DNA: TGTGCCAGCAGCCAGACAGGGGGTCAGCCCCAGCATTTT.

The chain combines TRBV12-3 or TRBV12-4 with TRBJ1-1, with D possibly being TRBD1 (5 bases). Trimming removed 5 bases at V and 5 bases at J, with 9 bases between. The length of the CDR3 is 12 residues. CDR3 loop: CASSPQGTEAFF. The CDR3 nucleotides read TGTGCCAGCAGTCCCCAGGGAACTGAAGCTTTCTTT.

The chain links TRBV6-5 to TRBJ1-4, with 8 bases fitting TRBD1. The CDR3 is 15 residues long. Germline V gene lookup returns CDR1 MNHEY and CDR2 SVGAGI. The V gene end was trimmed by 5 bases and the J gene end by 8 bases; junction bases not matched to a gene: 10. The CDR3 DNA follows: TGTGCCAGCAGTCCTAGGACAGGGCGGAGGGAAAAACTGTTTTTT. Translating gives CASSPRTGRREKLFF.

CDR3 sequence (DNA): TGTGCCACCAGCAGGCGGGGGGGCAGCAGTCAGACTAGCGGGAGGCTCAATGAGCAGTTCTTC. As protein: CATSRRGGSSQTSGRLNEQFF. The V call is TRBV15, the J call TRBJ2-1, with 13 bases identical to TRBD2. CDR3 length: 21 residues. Losses at the gene ends were 3 bases for V and 6 bases for J; bases not matched to a gene: 20. CDR1 is LNHNV, CDR2 YYDKDF, per germline (reference sequence).

The genes are TRBV3-1 (or the pseudogene TRBV3-2) and TRBJ1-2, with unresolved D. The V end was cut by 1 base, the J end by 8 bases, with 11 bases between. Germline-derived CDR1 and CDR2 are LGHDT and YNNKEL (reference sequence). The CDR3 sequence is 13 residues long. CDR3: CASSQAGMEGYTF. DNA for the CDR3: TGTGCCAGCAGCCAAGCCGGGATGGAGGGCTACACCTTC.

The chain employs TRBV5-8 and TRBJ1-5, with TRBD1 matching over 10 bases. With V trimmed by 4 bases and J by 4 bases, 5 bases remained unmatched. The CDR3 is 15 residues long. From germline, CDR1 is SGHTS and CDR2 YDEGEE. The CDR3 DNA sequence: TGTGCCAGCAGCGACGGGACAGGGGCAAATCAGCCCCAGCATTTT. Its protein is CASSDGTGANQPQHF.

This clone was picked up one time. The rearrangement uses TRBV6-1 and TRBJ1-5; D possibly corresponds to TRBD1 (5 bases). The CDR3 covers 16 residues. Looked up from germline, CDR1 is MNHNS and CDR2 is SASEGT. V was shortened by 1 base and J by 6 bases, with 16 bases between the two germline ends. The CDR3 sequence: CASSEGRGLSSQPQHF. The DNA for the CDR3 is TGTGCCAGCAGTGAAGGTCGGGGGTTATCGAGTCAGCCCCAGCATTTT.

This clone has only one observation. This same CDR3 is encoded by further DNA sequences in the sample. The CDR3 sequence is CASSYSGGPNQPQHF. Written as DNA, the CDR3 is TGTGCCAGCAGTTACTCTGGGGGCCCCAATCAGCCCCAGCATTTT. The chain links TRBV6-6 to TRBJ1-5, with D maybe TRBD1 (6 bases). The germline gives CDR1 MNHNY, CDR2 SVGAGI (reference sequence). V shed 0 bases and J shed 3 bases, with 9 bases lying between them. The CDR3 contains 15 residues.

This clone turned up a few times. V gene TRBV27 combines with J gene TRBJ2-2; possible D gene TRBD2, 5 bases. In germline, CDR1 is MNHEY, CDR2 SMNVEV (reference sequence). CDR3 length: 15 amino acids. Trimming removed 4 bases at V and 4 bases at J, with 13 bases between. In nucleotides, the CDR3 is TGTGCCAGCAGTTCCCTATCCCGGGGCACCGGGGAGCTGTTTTTT. Amino acid sequence: CASSSLSRGTGELFF.

The gene calls are TRBV18 and TRBJ2-7; 8 bases agree with TRBD1. The CDR3 contains 14 residues. J gave up 2 bases and V 3 bases, and 3 bases lay outside the gene matches. Germline-derived CDR1 and CDR2 are KGHSH and LQKENI. The CDR3 region is CASSPTTGAYEQYF. In nucleotides, the CDR3 is TGTGCCAGCTCACCGACGACAGGGGCCTACGAGCAGTACTTC.